Here is one T cell receptor beta chain with its context. This specimen belongs to a study of cytomegalovirus exposure and HLA in healthy donors. V shed 5 bases, J shed 3 bases, and the junction held 7 bases outside the gene matches. Per the germline V gene, CDR1 is MNHNS and CDR2 is SASEGT. This CDR3 has 15 residues. With 60 Vbeta and 13 Jbeta primers, the PCR was carried out. Sequencing was performed with immunoSEQ multiplex PCR; in TCRdb, only in-frame clones are kept and a portion is missing. The profile covers around 150,000 clones, with 75% to 80% appearing a single time and approximately 3.1% taken by the ten largest.

Sequencing was carried out using PBMCs. This rearrangement joins TRBV6-1 to TRBJ1-5; the match to TRBD1 covers 7 bases. This sequence originates from a woman in her thirties or forties in good health and CMV-seronegative. The CDR3, as DNA: TGTGCCAGCAGTAGTCGGGACAGAGTCAATCAGCCCCAGCATTTT. Residues: CASSSRDRVNQPQHF.